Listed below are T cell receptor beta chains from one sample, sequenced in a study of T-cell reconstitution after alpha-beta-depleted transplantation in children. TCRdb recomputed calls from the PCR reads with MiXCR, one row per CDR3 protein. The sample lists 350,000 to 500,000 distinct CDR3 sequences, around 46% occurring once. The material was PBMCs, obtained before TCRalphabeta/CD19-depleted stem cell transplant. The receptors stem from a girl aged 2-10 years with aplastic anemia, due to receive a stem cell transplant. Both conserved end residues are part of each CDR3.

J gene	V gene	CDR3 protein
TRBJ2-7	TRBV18	CASSPTGPAYGYEQYF
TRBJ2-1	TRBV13	CASSRFRTGGHEQFF
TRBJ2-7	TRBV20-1	CSARDLREQYF
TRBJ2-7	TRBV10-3	CAISERGWEQYF
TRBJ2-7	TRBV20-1	CSASGAGGRSYEQYF
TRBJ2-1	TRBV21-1	CASSKAPPVLGLEPGEQFF
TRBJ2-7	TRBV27	CASSLSRLAGEQYF
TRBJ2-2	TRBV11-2	CASSPPGELFF
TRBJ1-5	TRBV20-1	CSGRDSNQPQHF
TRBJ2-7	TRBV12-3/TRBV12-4	CASSFWDYEQYF
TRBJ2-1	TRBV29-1	CSVEDRRAEGDEQFF
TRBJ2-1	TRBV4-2	CASSQDFQRYNEQFF
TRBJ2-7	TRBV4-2	CASSQDLRTQAYEQYF
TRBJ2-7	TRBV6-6	CASQGTSSYEQYF
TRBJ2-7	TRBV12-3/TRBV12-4	CASSLYNGGGEQYF
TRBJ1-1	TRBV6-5	CASSYDGTALEAFF
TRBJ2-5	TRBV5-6	CASSLVPSGSGETQYF